This TCR beta chain was recovered during a study of tumor-infiltrating lymphocytes in oesophageal squamous cell carcinoma. This clonotype was seen only a few times. Each CDR3 protein gets one entry after TCRdb re-called the PCR reads with MiXCR. The top ten clones hold roughly 12% of a sample with 13,000 or so distinct CDR3 sequences, 45% to 60% of them seen once. This receptor was identified in a female donor with esophageal squamous cell carcinoma. The sequencing input was blood.

The CDR3, as DNA: TGTGCCAGCAGCTCAGGCTCCTACAATGAGCAGTTCTTC. It is translated as CASSSGSYNEQFF. V is TRBV7-2 and J is TRBJ2-4, with no clear D. Matching the DNA end better, TRBJ2-1 makes the J call doubtful. This CDR3 contains 13 residues. In germline, CDR1 is SGHTA, CDR2 FQGNSA.